The clone carrying this T cell receptor (beta chain) is medium-sized. Its antigen is not identified. In the original processing: The study took CDR3 differences across clinicopathological groups and made a distant-metastasis classifier for papillary thyroid cancer from them. MiXCR reprocessed the PCR reads for TCRdb. The V and J calls shown here were made by TCRdb, not taken from the authors' results. The repertoire holds 40,000 or so clones, with around 26% as singletons. The data are from a study of metastatic and nonmetastatic thyroid tumors. Study as a whole: It was across blood and tumor or nodule tissue from malignant and benign thyroid patients that repertoires were compared. General study points: For both blood and tumor, malignant thyroid tumors reportedly showed significantly higher TCR beta diversity than benign nodules did.

Germline trimming cut 2 bases from V and 10 bases from J; bases unmatched to any gene: 10. CDR1 MNHNS and CDR2 SASEGT come from the germline V gene. The CDR3 length is 16 residues. Every patient was untreated before thyroid surgery. This receptor was identified in a female donor with papillary thyroid cancer or a benign thyroid nodule (not recorded which). Some clones in this sample may be carry-over from other donors' samples. The chain uses TRBV6-1 and TRBJ1-6, with 8 bases fitting TRBD1. Sequences were obtained from blood. CDR3 sequence reads: CASSEPVRGHGSPLHF. CDR3 nucleotide sequence: TGTGCCAGCAGTGAACCCGTCAGGGGGCACGGGTCACCCCTCCACTTT.